Sequencing of this T cell receptor (beta chain) was carried out in a study of monozygotic twins with cystic fibrosis. General observations from the study: Monozygotic CF twin pairs shared significantly more nucleotide-identical clonotypes than unrelated CF individuals did. Age, concordance and disease severity did not associate with shared CDR3 numbers.

Trimming took off 2 bases at V and 0 bases at J, with 8 bases between the two ends. From germline, CDR1 is MNHEY and CDR2 SVGAGI. This CDR3 has 15 amino acids. Comment on this clone: What it binds is unknown.

Sequencing was performed with immunoSEQ multiplex PCR; in TCRdb, only in-frame clones are kept and a portion is missing. This sample yields about 36,000 clones, of which approximately 80% are seen a single time; roughly 1.5% belongs to the top ten. Sequenced sample: blood. This clonotype was sampled from a girl aged 2 to 9 with cystic fibrosis. The chain employs TRBV6-5 and TRBJ2-1, with D uncertain. CDR3 nucleotide sequence: TGTGCCAGCAGTTACGACTCGAGCTCCTACAATGAGCAGTTCTTC. This sequence encodes CASSYDSSSYNEQFF.